The 19 T cell receptor beta chains reported below all come from one sample, sequenced in a study of identifying expanded T cells in peripheral blood. Here immunoSEQ multiplex PCR was the method, and the copy in TCRdb shows in-frame clones only, minus some. Of 55,000 to 75,000 clones detected, around 87% appear once; the ten largest clones hold around 4.8%. Sequencing was done on a sample of blood. The receptor set was obtained from a person aged 18 to 75 in good health.

The V call is TRBV27, the J call TRBJ2-1; D is ambiguous. Germline-derived CDR1 and CDR2 are MNHEY and SMNVEV (reference sequence). V lost 2 bases, J lost 6 bases, and 5 bases lay in between. This CDR3 has 12 residues. CDR3 amino acids: CASSLEGNEQFF. CDR3 nucleotide sequence: TGTGCCAGCAGTTTAGAAGGCAATGAGCAGTTCTTC.

The J gene is TRBJ2-5, the V gene TRBV5-6; perhaps TRBD1 as D (7 bases). This CDR3 comprises 14 residues. V lost 0 bases, J lost 4 bases, and 10 bases lay in between. Germline CDR1 and CDR2: SGHDT and YYEEEE. The CDR3 loop reads CASSLDRGGETQYF. Here the CDR3 DNA reads TGTGCCAGCAGCTTGGACAGGGGAGGAGAGACCCAGTACTTC.

The chain is built from TRBV19 and TRBJ1-2, with TRBD1 as a possible D gene (5 bases). Per germline, CDR1 LNHDA and CDR2 SQIVND (reference sequence). The CDR3 runs 12 residues. The V end was cut by 5 bases, the J end by 8 bases, with 12 bases between. The CDR3 sequence: CASSPGGTGYTF. The CDR3 bases are TGTGCCAGTAGTCCCGGGGGAACGGGCTACACCTTC.

The sample holds a few counts of this clone. V usage is TRBV30 and J usage is TRBJ2-7; possibly TRBD2 for D (7 bases). The germline CDR1 and CDR2 sequences are GTSNPN and SVGIG (reference sequence). The V end was cut by 7 bases, the J end by 7 bases, with 17 bases between. The CDR3 is 12 residues long. The CDR3 coding sequence is TGTGCCTCCGGGAGGACAGCTAAGGAGCAGTACTTC. Its translation: CASGRTAKEQYF.

The V gene is TRBV7-8, the J gene TRBJ2-5, with TRBD2 as a possible D gene (6 bases). In germline, CDR1 is SGHVS, CDR2 FQNEAQ. The length of the CDR3 is 13 residues. Between the trimmed V and J ends, which lost 3 bases and 4 bases, there was a span of 9 bases. The CDR3 nucleotides read TGTGCCAGCAGCTTCCGACTAGGAGAGACCCAGTACTTC. Encoded protein: CASSFRLGETQYF.

The V call is TRBV21-1, the J call TRBJ1-6; TRBD1, the D gene given by the table, was not confirmed from the DNA. TRBV21-1 is shown as a pseudogene. This CDR3 has 12 amino acids. The CDR3 sequence: CASMGQYSPLHF. The CDR3 DNA is TGTGCCAGCATGGGGCAGTATTCACCCCTCCACTTT.

V is TRBV5-4 and J is TRBJ1-6; D call uncertain. There are 14 residues in the CDR3. Trimming cost V 5 bases and J 6 bases, with 12 bases left between them. The germline V gene has CDR1 SGHNT and CDR2 YYREEE (reference sequence). DNA for the CDR3: TGTGCCAGCAGTTACGACGGACTTAATTCACCCCTCCACTTT. Its protein product is CASSYDGLNSPLHF.

V is TRBV4-1 and J is TRBJ1-5, with no clear D. V dropped 0 bases and J dropped 0 bases, with 12 bases sitting between them. The CDR3 runs 17 residues. CDR1 and CDR2 from the germline V gene are MGHRA and YSYEKL. The CDR3 loop reads CASSQDPNWGSNQPQHF. The CDR3 DNA reads as TGCGCCAGCAGCCAAGATCCTAATTGGGGTAGCAATCAGCCCCAGCATTTT.

The V gene is TRBV7-8, the J gene TRBJ2-7, with TRBD2 as a possible D gene (6 bases). The CDR3 covers 14 residues. The V and J ends lost 3 bases and 6 bases respectively, with 15 bases between them. Germline V gene data show CDR1 as SGHVS and CDR2 as FQNEAQ. The CDR3: CASSFSGGSPEQYF. Here the CDR3 DNA reads TGTGCCAGCAGCTTTTCCGGGGGTTCCCCCGAGCAGTACTTC.

The rearrangement joins TRBV27 to TRBJ2-5, with D unresolved. Germline values: CDR1 MNHEY, CDR2 SMNVEV (reference sequence). The CDR3 loop spans 14 amino acids. Trimming removed 8 bases from V and 0 bases from J, with 13 bases in between. The CDR3 DNA reads as TGTGCCAGCCCCCGTTGCCGGTACCAAGAGACCCAGTACTTC. As protein: CASPRCRYQETQYF.

The rearrangement joins TRBV5-1 to TRBJ1-1; D is possibly TRBD1 (5 bases). The CDR3 runs to 14 residues. Trimming cost V 1 base and J 2 bases, with 9 bases left between them. Germline V gene data show CDR1 as SGHRS and CDR2 as YFSETQ. This CDR3 reads CASSLPGANTEAFF. The CDR3, as DNA: TGCGCCAGCAGCTTGCCCGGGGCAAACACTGAAGCTTTCTTT. The entire variable domain, with the rest obtained from reference TRBV5-1 and TRBJ1-1, is as follows: KAGVTQTPRYLIKTRGQQVTLSCSPISGHRSVSWYQQTPGQGLQFLFEYFSETQRNKGNFPGRFSGRQFSNSRSEMNVSTLELGDSALYLCASSLPGANTEAFFGQGTRLTVV.

The table lists this clone with a few counts. The chain links TRBV6-1 to TRBJ2-1; 11 bases map to TRBD2. The CDR3 contains 16 residues. CDR1 is MNHNS, CDR2 SASEGT, per germline. Germline trimming cut 0 bases from V and 2 bases from J; bases unmatched to any gene: 0. The DNA for the CDR3 is TGTGCCAGCAGTGAAGCTAGCGGGGGGGCCTACAATGAGCAGTTCTTC. Amino acids: CASSEASGGAYNEQFF.

This chain links TRBV5-1 with TRBJ2-1; no reliable D call. Trimming pared 0 bases from V and 1 base from J, leaving 8 bases between. CDR3 length equals 15 residues. Germline V gene data show CDR1 as SGHRS and CDR2 as YFSETQ. The CDR3 loop is CASSLVGWSYNEQFF. CDR3 coding DNA: TGCGCCAGCAGCTTGGTTGGGTGGTCCTACAATGAGCAGTTCTTC. The whole variable domain, remainder taken from reference TRBV5-1 and TRBJ2-1, is KAGVTQTPRYLIKTRGQQVTLSCSPISGHRSVSWYQQTPGQGLQFLFEYFSETQRNKGNFPGRFSGRQFSNSRSEMNVSTLELGDSALYLCASSLVGWSYNEQFFGPGTRLTVL.

The chain combines TRBV5-4 with TRBJ2-1, with TRBD2 matching over 8 bases. CDR3 length: 17 residues. Germline trimming cut 0 bases from V and 4 bases from J; bases unmatched to any gene: 9. Germline V gene sequence: CDR1 SGHNT, CDR2 YYREEE (reference sequence). The CDR3 region is CASSLGVVAGGYNEQFF. As DNA, the CDR3 is TGTGCCAGCAGCTTGGGCGTTGTTGCGGGGGGATACAATGAGCAGTTCTTC.

This clone appeared a single time. Here the CDR3 reads CASREPGQGPPGELFF. The CDR3 DNA reads TGTGCCAGCAGAGAGCCGGGACAGGGGCCCCCCGGGGAGCTGTTTTTT. The chain carries TRBV5-8 and TRBJ2-2; 10 nucleotides agree with TRBD1. The V segment lost 5 bases and the J segment 6 bases; nucleotides outside the gene matches: 10. CDR3 length equals 16 residues. From germline, CDR1 is SGHTS and CDR2 YDEGEE.

The genes are TRBV18 and TRBJ2-7, with D tentatively TRBD2 (7 bases). V lost 2 bases to trimming and J lost 6 bases, with 17 bases between them. Germline values: CDR1 KGHSH, CDR2 LQKENI. CDR3 size: 15 residues. CDR3 sequence reads: CASSPRGGSGSEQYF. CDR3 coding DNA: TGTGCCAGCTCACCAAGGGGGGGCTCTGGAAGCGAGCAGTACTTC.

The chain employs TRBV11-2 and TRBJ2-7; D tentatively reads TRBD1 or TRBD2 (5 bases each). Deletions cut 2 bases from V and 5 bases from J, with 13 bases between. Germline V gene lookup returns CDR1 SGHAT and CDR2 FQNNGV. The CDR3 runs to 14 residues. This chain's CDR3 is CASSLWGSGNEQYF. DNA for the CDR3: TGTGCCAGCAGCTTATGGGGGAGCGGCAACGAGCAGTACTTC. Full variable domain (remainder filled in from reference TRBV11-2 and TRBJ2-7): EAGVAQSPRYKIIEKRQSVAFWCNPISGHATLYWYQQILGQGPKLLIQFQNNGVVDDSQLPKDRFSAERLKGVDSTLKIQPAKLEDSAVYLCASSLWGSGNEQYFGPGTRLTVT.

V and J are TRBV6-4 and TRBJ2-2; D unclear. The CDR3 consists of 14 residues. The germline V and J ends were trimmed by 2 bases and 7 bases, with 11 bases remaining between them. The germline V gene has CDR1 MRHNA and CDR2 SNTAGT. The CDR3 DNA is TGTGCCAGCAGTGACAGTCTAGAGCACGGGGAGCTGTTTTTT. The encoded protein is CASSDSLEHGELFF.

V is TRBV18 and J is TRBJ2-2; 13 positions agree with TRBD2. This CDR3 has 17 residues. The ends lost 6 bases at V and 0 bases at J; junction bases unmatched: 4. CDR1 KGHSH and CDR2 LQKENI come from the germline V gene. In nucleotides, the CDR3 is TGTGCCAGCTCTCCCGGGACTAGCGGGACGAACACCGGGGAGCTGTTTTTT. This codes for CASSPGTSGTNTGELFF.